This record looks at one TCR beta chain sequence and its context. This specimen belongs to a study of cytomegalovirus exposure and HLA in healthy donors. Primers included in the PCR were 60 Vbeta and 13 Jbeta primers. Repertoires were generated with immunoSEQ multiplex PCR, while TCRdb's copy carries only in-frame clones and drops some. The table shows some 180,000 clones, with 70% to 80% occurring only once. The ends lost 5 bases at V and 7 bases at J; junction bases unmatched: 14. The CDR3 sequence is 15 residues long. CDR1 MNHEY and CDR2 SVGAGI come from the germline V gene. This clonotype originated in a man between 18 and 29 years old in good health and CMV-seronegative. The sequencing sample was made of PBMCs. This sequence joins TRBV6-5 and TRBJ2-7; 7 bases agree with TRBD2. The DNA of the CDR3 is TGTGCCAGCAGTCTTTCCACGACTAGCCTGGGGGAGCAGTACTTC. Protein product: CASSLSTTSLGEQYF.